Reported below is one T cell receptor (beta chain). This sample was included in a study of blood T cell repertoires in COVID-19. Study details: Both acute and convalescent COVID-19 samples were obtained from the United States, Italy and Spain.

Clones were read by immunoSEQ multiplex PCR, and TCRdb kept only the in-frame ones, dropping some. The repertoire includes just over 650,000 clones, 90% of them detected once, and over 0.2% sits in the top ten. Germline values: CDR1 SEHNR, CDR2 FQNEAQ (reference sequence). The CDR3 is 14 amino acids. The V gene end was trimmed by 5 bases and the J gene end by 7 bases; junction bases not matched to a gene: 8. The chain uses TRBV7-9 and TRBJ2-1; 7 nucleotides match TRBD1. This clonotype originated in a woman younger than 35 with acute or convalescent COVID-19. The source material was peripheral blood. The CDR3 DNA follows: TGTGCCAGCAGCATTGGGACAGATTTAAATGAGCAGTTCTTC. This translates into CASSIGTDLNEQFF.